This T cell receptor beta chain is drawn from a study of T-cell reconstitution after alpha-beta-depleted transplantation in children. Germline V gives CDR1 SGHKS, CDR2 YYEKEE (reference sequence). CDR3 length: 14 amino acids. Trimming took 1 base from V and 8 from J; bases not matched to a gene: 6. The TCRbeta library incorporated unique molecular identifiers. One entry per CDR3 protein results from TCRdb running MiXCR on the PCR reads. The sample has a few hundred thousand distinct CDR3 sequences; around a tenth are singletons. V gene TRBV5-5 combines with J gene TRBJ2-1; 7 nucleotides agree with TRBD1. Sequenced material: PBMCs from the stem cell graft donor, taken from the stem cell graft. The source is a human donor who donated a stem cell graft to a child with acute lymphoblastic leukemia. CDR3 sequence: CASSLPTGSDEQFF. The CDR3 nucleotides are TGTGCCAGCAGCTTGCCGACAGGGTCCGATGAGCAGTTCTTC.